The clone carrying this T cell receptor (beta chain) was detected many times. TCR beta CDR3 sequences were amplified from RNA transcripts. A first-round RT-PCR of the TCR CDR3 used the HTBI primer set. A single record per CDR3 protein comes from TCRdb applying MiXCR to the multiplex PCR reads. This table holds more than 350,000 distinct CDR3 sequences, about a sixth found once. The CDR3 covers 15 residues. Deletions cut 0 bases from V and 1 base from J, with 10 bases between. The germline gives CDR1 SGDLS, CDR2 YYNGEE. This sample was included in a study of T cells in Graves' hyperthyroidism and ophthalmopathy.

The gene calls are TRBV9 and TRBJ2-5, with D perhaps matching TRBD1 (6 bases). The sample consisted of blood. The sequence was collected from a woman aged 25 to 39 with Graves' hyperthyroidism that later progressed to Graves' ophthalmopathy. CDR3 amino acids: CASSVGTALQETQYF. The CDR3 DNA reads TGTGCCAGCAGCGTAGGGACAGCACTCCAAGAGACCCAGTACTTC.